This T cell receptor (beta chain) emerged from a study of T cell responses to AZD1222 COVID-19 vaccine. Study findings and constraints: The donors showed a predominance of white British ancestry and of females, with possible underestimation of clonal diversity. The study found vaccine-associated CD4 TCRs spanning spike, dominant at 160-218 and 743-854. Baseline testing showed seropositivity in only six or seven AZD1222 recipients.

V was clipped by 0 bases and J by 4 bases; unmatched bases: 3. Germline V gene sequence: CDR1 SGHDN, CDR2 FVKESK. The CDR3 is made up of 15 amino acids. In regard to this clone: Its antigen is not identified.

Here immunoSEQ multiplex PCR was the method, and the copy in TCRdb shows in-frame clones only, minus some. Here the sample spans approximately 77,000 clones, around 85% being singletons. Researchers grouped second doses given at about 4 or about 12 weeks into one pool. The chain uses TRBV14 and TRBJ2-5, with 9 bases that match TRBD2. The input for sequencing was peripheral blood, taken 28 days after the second AZD1222 dose. The source is an adult who received the AZD1222 COVID-19 vaccine. DNA of the CDR3: TGTGCCAGCAGCCAAGATGCGGGGGGGATAGAGACCCAGTACTTC. Amino acids: CASSQDAGGIETQYF. The whole variable domain, remainder taken from reference TRBV14 and TRBJ2-5, is EAGVTQFPSHSVIEKGQTVTLRCDPISGHDNLYWYRRVMGKEIKFLLHFVKESKQDESGMPNNRFLAERTGGTYSTLKVQPAELEDSGVYFCASSQDAGGIETQYFGPGTRLLVL.